This T cell receptor beta chain was observed in a study of blood T cell repertoires in COVID-19. Across the study: Samples representing acute and convalescent COVID-19 were sourced from the United States, Italy and Spain. T cells, B-cell-depleted T cells, or PBMCs provided the cDNA or gDNA that served as material.

Authors' methods: Estimated nucleated cell counts came from reference gene primer amplification. Clones were sequenced by immunoSEQ multiplex PCR, and TCRdb holds only the in-frame ones, with some missing. From that table come the V and J calls and clone size; the DNA was used to work out D and trimming. Among some 200,000 clones listed, approximately 80% were seen once. The sequenced sample was peripheral blood. This clonotype was obtained from a human donor in a cohort sampled during active COVID-19.

For the CDR3, the DNA is TGTGCCAGCAGCTCACACCTCCGGGACACCTATGGCTACACCTTC. Its protein is CASSSHLRDTYGYTF. V is TRBV11-2 and J is TRBJ1-2, with D tentatively TRBD1 (6 bases). The CDR3 has 15 amino acids. Trimming stripped 4 bases from V and 4 bases from J, with 16 bases between. CDR1 and CDR2 (germline): SGHAT, FQNNGV.